A single sample gave rise to the 15 T cell receptor beta chains below, sequenced in a study of monozygotic twins with inflammatory bowel disease. From the 5' RACE reads, TCRdb lists one entry per CDR3 protein and no DNA. This sample's table reports a few hundred thousand distinct CDR3 sequences. Sequenced material: blood. Receptor source: a human donor with ulcerative colitis or Crohn's disease, or a healthy co-twin of an affected twin (not recorded which).

The J gene is TRBJ2-1, the V gene TRBV12-3 or TRBV12-4. This CDR3 has 16 residues. Here the CDR3 reads CASSFSPLSSYNEQFF.

This chain connects TRBV20-1 to TRBJ1-5; without DNA, the TCRdb call of TRBD1 cannot be checked. Germline-derived CDR1 and CDR2 are DFQATT and SNEGSKA (reference sequence). The CDR3 is 17 residues long. The CDR3 region is CSARVAPGYYSNQPQHF.

The chain is built from TRBV13 and TRBJ2-3. CDR3 length: 14 amino acids. Germline V gene lookup returns CDR1 PRHDT and CDR2 FYEKMQ (reference sequence). The CDR3 protein is CASSFLASTDTQYF.

This chain connects TRBV5-6 to TRBJ2-3; TCRdb picks TRBD1, but there is no DNA to check that call. Germline loops: CDR1 SGHDT, CDR2 YYEEEE. The CDR3 runs to 15 residues. CDR3: CASSFPGQGLDTQYF. The complete variable domain, with remaining parts taken from reference TRBV5-6 and TRBJ2-3, reads DAGVTQSPTHLIKTRGQQVTLRCSPKSGHDTVSWYQQALGQGPQFIFQYYEEEERQRGNFPDRFSGHQFPNYSSELNVNALLLGDSALYLCASSFPGQGLDTQYFGPGTRLTVL.

The V call is TRBV2, the J call TRBJ2-3; TCRdb's D call of TRBD2 is untestable without DNA. There are 16 residues in the CDR3. Germline V lookup: CDR1 SNHLY, CDR2 FYNNEI. CDR3 region: CASSGLGVVSTDTQYF.

The chain combines TRBV6-2 or TRBV6-3 with TRBJ2-3; TCRdb's D call of TRBD1 is untestable without DNA. Germline V lookup: CDR1 MNHEY, CDR2 SVGEGT. The CDR3 has 14 residues. The CDR3 reads CASKQGLAADTQYF.

This chain links TRBV12-3 or TRBV12-4 with TRBJ1-5; checking the TCRdb D call of TRBD1 is not possible without DNA. The CDR3 totals 14 residues. CDR3: CASSNRGYNQPQHF.

The chain couples TRBV11-2 to TRBJ2-2; TCRdb returns TRBD1, unconfirmable since there is no DNA. In germline, CDR1 is SGHAT, CDR2 FQNNGV. The CDR3 totals 15 residues. The CDR3 loop is CASSLDRVRTGELFF. Full variable domain (outside the CDR3, taken from reference TRBV11-2 and TRBJ2-2): EAGVAQSPRYKIIEKRQSVAFWCNPISGHATLYWYQQILGQGPKLLIQFQNNGVVDDSQLPKDRFSAERLKGVDSTLKIQPAKLEDSAVYLCASSLDRVRTGELFFGEGSRLTVL.

The rearrangement joins TRBV7-9 to TRBJ2-5. The V gene's germline CDR1 is SEHNR and CDR2 FQNEAQ (reference sequence). This CDR3 is built from 14 residues. This chain's CDR3 is CASTSAGYQETQYF. Combining the CDR3 with reference TRBV7-9 and TRBJ2-5 gives the whole variable domain DTGVSQNPRHKITKRGQNVTFRCDPISEHNRLYWYRQTLGQGPEFLTYFQNEAQLEKSRLLSDRFSAERPKGSFSTLEIQRTEQGDSAMYLCASTSAGYQETQYFGPGTRLLVL.

This sequence joins TRBV20-1 and TRBJ2-3; without DNA, the TCRdb call of TRBD2 cannot be checked. From germline, CDR1 is DFQATT and CDR2 SNEGSKA (reference sequence). The CDR3 extends over 12 amino acids. The CDR3 is CSATSRKDTQYF.

The rearrangement joins TRBV7-2 to TRBJ2-7; the D call from TCRdb, TRBD2, cannot be confirmed without DNA. CDR1 SGHTA and CDR2 FQGNSA come from the germline V gene. The CDR3 covers 15 residues. The CDR3 loop is CASSPTSGRVYEQYF.

The V and J genes are TRBV11-2 and TRBJ2-3; TCRdb returns TRBD1, unconfirmable since there is no DNA. CDR1 and CDR2 (germline): SGHAT, FQNNGV. This CDR3 region has 14 residues. The CDR3 sequence: CASSLRGTTDTQYF. The variable domain in full, completed from reference TRBV11-2 and TRBJ2-3, reads EAGVAQSPRYKIIEKRQSVAFWCNPISGHATLYWYQQILGQGPKLLIQFQNNGVVDDSQLPKDRFSAERLKGVDSTLKIQPAKLEDSAVYLCASSLRGTTDTQYFGPGTRLTVL.

The chain is built from TRBV5-1 and TRBJ2-4; the D call from TCRdb, TRBD1, cannot be confirmed without DNA. The germline gives CDR1 SGHRS, CDR2 YFSETQ. The CDR3 spans 22 residues. The CDR3 sequence is CASSLFGQGSLRGGIAKNIQYF.

CDR3 sequence reads: CAWSVWREQFF. J is TRBJ2-1 and V is TRBV30. Germline lookup yields CDR1 GTSNPN and CDR2 SVGIG (reference sequence). The CDR3 has 11 residues.

The chain has TRBV29-1 and TRBJ2-2; TCRdb's D gene call, TRBD2, goes unchecked for lack of DNA. Germline loops: CDR1 SQVTM, CDR2 ANQGSEA. The CDR3 is 14 amino acids. CDR3 residues: CSVGAGGPGGELFF.